These T cell receptor beta chains were read from a single sample in a study of CD8 T cells in ankylosing spondylitis. A single record per CDR3 protein comes from TCRdb applying MiXCR to the 5' RACE reads. This table has a few hundred thousand distinct CDR3 sequences, approximately 12% appearing once. The sample was blood, either unsorted or a sorted T cell fraction (not recorded which). All receptors come from a male donor with ankylosing spondylitis. Each CDR3 is given with its conserved first and last residue. The order of the fields is clone size, D gene, J gene, V gene, CDR3 DNA, CDR3 protein. A D gene is named only where the DNA matches it firmly. Not every row has a clone size; where given, it reads once, few, many or a size class.

>few|NA|TRBJ2-1|TRBV5-1
TGCGCCAGCAGCTTCACGGAGCCTCTCCGCAATGAGCAGTTCTTC
CASSFTEPLRNEQFF
>many|NA|TRBJ2-1|TRBV27
TGTGCCAGCAGTCCTAGGGGGATTTGGAATGAGCAGTTCTTC
CASSPRGIWNEQFF
>NA|TRBD2|TRBJ2-2|TRBV4-1
TGCGCCAGCAGCCAAGTGGGACTAGCGGGAACGATTACCGGGGAGCTGTTTTTT
CASSQVGLAGTITGELFF
>few|TRBD1|TRBJ1-6|TRBV20-1
TGCAGTGCTGGCGGGACAGGGGGCTGGTCACCCCTCCACTTT
CSAGGTGGWSPLHF
>NA|TRBD1|TRBJ2-7|TRBV20-1
TGCAGTGCTAGTGGACAGGGGTTTTCCTACGAGCAGTACTTC
CSASGQGFSYEQYF
>few|TRBD2|TRBJ2-7|TRBV11-2
TGTGCCACGTCGGGACTAGCGGCCTCCTACGAGCAGTACTTC
CATSGLAASYEQYF
>few|NA|TRBJ2-3|TRBV5-1
TGCGCCAGCAGCTTGTATCGCGTCACCTCCTTCCTTAGCACAGATACGCAGTATTTT
CASSLYRVTSFLSTDTQYF
>few|NA|TRBJ2-3|TRBV6-2/TRBV6-3
TGTGCCAGCAGTTACTGGGATGAGGGCACAGATACGCAGTATTTT
CASSYWDEGTDTQYF
>few|NA|TRBJ2-1|TRBV6-5
TGTGCCAGCAGTTTCGAGGGGGGGAAGGGGTACAATGAGCAGTTCTTC
CASSFEGGKGYNEQFF
>few|NA|TRBJ1-1|TRBV10-3
TGTGCCATCAGCCGGGACTTGAACACTGAAGCTTTCTTT
CAISRDLNTEAFF
>few|TRBD2|TRBJ2-2|TRBV7-8
TGTGCCAGCACCGTAAGGGGAGGGCTTATTAACACCGGGGAGCTGTTTTTT
CASTVRGGLINTGELFF
>few|TRBD1|TRBJ1-2|TRBV5-1
TGCGCCAGCAGCCCTAATACAGACAGGGGCTATGGCTACACCTTC
CASSPNTDRGYGYTF
>few|NA|TRBJ2-5|TRBV21-1
TGTGCCAGCAGCAATTGTAGGGGGCGATGGGAGACCCAGTACTTC
CASSNCRGRWETQYF
>NA|NA|TRBJ2-6|TRBV5-4
TGTGCCAGCAGCTTGGGTGGCAATGGCCCAGCTGGGGCCAACGTCCTGACTTTC
CASSLGGNGPAGANVLTF
>NA|TRBD1|TRBJ1-5|TRBV10-2
TGCGCCAGCAGTGTCTTCGGACAGGGTGAGAATCAGCCCCAGCATTTT
CASSVFGQGENQPQHF
>many|TRBD1|TRBJ1-5|TRBV5-1
TGCGCCAGCAGCTTGTATGCCAGGGACAGCGCGAGCAATCAGCCCCAGCATTTT
CASSLYARDSASNQPQHF
>NA|TRBD2|TRBJ2-1|TRBV20-1
TGCAGTGCTAGAGATCCAGCGGGAGGGGTCTACAATGAGCAGTTCTTC
CSARDPAGGVYNEQFF
>few|NA|TRBJ2-5|TRBV5-1
TGCGCCAGCAGCTTGGTCTTCCAAGAGACCCAGTACTTC
CASSLVFQETQYF
>few|TRBD2|TRBJ2-3|TRBV5-1
TGCGCCAGCAGCGTACCTACTAGCGGTACAATTACTAGCACAGATACGCAGTATTTT
CASSVPTSGTITSTDTQYF
>NA|TRBD1|TRBJ1-2|TRBV7-2
TGTGCCAGCAGCTTAACCTTCGGACAGGGTGTTGGCTACACCTTC
CASSLTFGQGVGYTF
>few|NA|TRBJ1-5|TRBV28
TGTGCCAGCAGTTCCCCTCAGGGCGGCAATCAGCCCCAGCATTTT
CASSSPQGGNQPQHF
>NA|NA|TRBJ2-2|TRBV10-2
TGCGCCAGCAGTGACATCACAGGGTCCCGGGGGGGGGAGCTGTTTTTT
CASSDITGSRGGELFF
>NA|NA|TRBJ2-2|TRBV20-1
TGCAGTGCCAGCATACTCGGGAACACCGGGGAGCTGTTTTTT
CSASILGNTGELFF
>few|TRBD1|TRBJ1-1|TRBV13
TGTGCCAGCAGCTTACCAGGGGGAGACGACACTGAAGCTTTCTTT
CASSLPGGDDTEAFF
>few|NA|TRBJ2-7|TRBV19
TGTGCCAGTAGTATTGGACGGTCCTACGAGCAGTACTTC
CASSIGRSYEQYF
>few|NA|TRBJ2-1|TRBV7-8
TGTGCCAGCAGCCCGCGGGGCGGGATATCTTCGGGCGGTAATGAGCAGTTCTTC
CASSPRGGISSGGNEQFF
>NA|TRBD2|TRBJ2-1|TRBV20-1
TGCAGTGCTTTTAGCGGGAGAACTTCCTACAATGAGCAGTTCTTC
CSAFSGRTSYNEQFF
>few|NA|TRBJ2-2|TRBV7-2
TGTGCCAGCAGGGCTCTAGGCGGGGAGCTGTTTTTT
CASRALGGELFF
>few|NA|TRBJ2-7|TRBV14
TGTGCCAGCAGCCAAGCCGCCAAGCCGTACGAGCAGTACTTC
CASSQAAKPYEQYF
>NA|TRBD2|TRBJ2-5|TRBV27
TGTGCCAGCAGTTTCCTAGGACTAGCGGGAGACGGGGAGACCCAGTACTTC
CASSFLGLAGDGETQYF
>NA|TRBD2|TRBJ2-3|TRBV6-1
TGTGCCAGCAGTAAAGGACTAGTGACCGGGACAGATACGCAGTATTTT
CASSKGLVTGTDTQYF
>few|TRBD2|TRBJ2-1|TRBV20-1
TGCAGTGCTAGAGCCCCACTAGCGGGAGGATACAATGAGCAGTTCTTC
CSARAPLAGGYNEQFF
>few|NA|TRBJ2-2|TRBV25-1
TGTGCCAGCAGTTCTAGGACAGAGAACACCGGGGAGCTGTTTTTT
CASSSRTENTGELFF
>few|NA|TRBJ2-1|TRBV10-3
TGTGCCACTTGGCCAACAGAAGGGCACAATGAGCAGTTCTTC
CATWPTEGHNEQFF
>NA|NA|TRBJ2-1|TRBV20-1
TGCAGTGCTAGAAGCCGGAATGAGCAGTTCTTC
CSARSRNEQFF
>NA|NA|TRBJ1-2|TRBV4-1
TGCGCCAGCAGCCAAGATACCACAAGGAACTATGGCTACACCTTC
CASSQDTTRNYGYTF
>NA|NA|TRBJ2-1|TRBV10-3
TGTGCCATCAGTGAGGGGCCTGGACAGACCAATGAGCAGTTCTTC
CAISEGPGQTNEQFF
>many|TRBD2|TRBJ2-1|TRBV7-2
TGTGCCAGCGGTACTAGCGGGAGGGGGAATGAGCAGTTCTTC
CASGTSGRGNEQFF
>NA|NA|TRBJ1-4|TRBV18
TGTGCCAGCTCACCACCGACAGAAAAACTGTTTTTT
CASSPPTEKLFF
>few|TRBD1|TRBJ1-2|TRBV28
TGTGCCAGCAGACCTCTTAGGGGGCTCTCACTTAACTATGGCTACACCTTC
CASRPLRGLSLNYGYTF
>many|TRBD1|TRBJ1-1|TRBV5-1
TGCGCCAGCAGCTTGGTTTCCTCTAGGACAGGAAACACTGAAGCTTTCTTT
CASSLVSSRTGNTEAFF
>few|TRBD1|TRBJ1-2|TRBV27
TGTGCCAGCAGTTTATCCCCTGGACAGGCGACTTTCTATGGCTACACCTTC
CASSLSPGQATFYGYTF
>NA|TRBD2|TRBJ2-1|TRBV2
TGTGCCAGCAGGGACGGACTAGCGCAAGCTGAGCAGTTCTTC
CASRDGLAQAEQFF
>NA|NA|TRBJ2-2|TRBV15
TGTGCCACGGACCAGTCGATTAACACCGGGGAGCTGTTTTTT
CATDQSINTGELFF
>NA|TRBD1|TRBJ1-2|TRBV5-1
TGCGCCAGCAGCATCCTCGCCGGGACAGACAACTATGGCTACACCTTC
CASSILAGTDNYGYTF
>NA|TRBD1|TRBJ1-3|TRBV5-6
TGTGCCAGCAGCACCATACAGGGGAGTTCTGGAAACACCATATATTTT
CASSTIQGSSGNTIYF
>few|TRBD1|TRBJ1-2|TRBV12-3/TRBV12-4
TGTGCCAGCAGCCCTCCCTCTAAAGGGACAGAGGGCGGCTACACCTTC
CASSPPSKGTEGGYTF
>NA|NA|TRBJ2-2|TRBV27
TGTGCCACCACAGGGTCCACCGGGGAGCTGTTTTTT
CATTGSTGELFF
>many|NA|TRBJ1-1|TRBV6-6
TGTGCCAGCAGTTATGTGAACACTGAAGCTTTCTTT
CASSYVNTEAFF
>many|TRBD1|TRBJ2-7|TRBV29-1
TGCAGCGTTGGGAACCGGGACAGCTACGAGCAGTACTTC
CSVGNRDSYEQYF
>NA|TRBD1|TRBJ1-5|TRBV5-1
TGCGCCAGCAGCGTGGGACAGGGTTCGGATCAGCCCCAGCATTTT
CASSVGQGSDQPQHF
>few|NA|TRBJ2-1|TRBV5-1
TGCGCCAGCAGCTTGGGCCCGGACTACAATGAGCAGTTCTTC
CASSLGPDYNEQFF
>few|NA|TRBJ2-1|TRBV24-1
TGTGCCACCAGTGACCCGGGGCAGTACAATGAGCAGTTCTTC
CATSDPGQYNEQFF
>many|TRBD1|TRBJ2-5|TRBV5-1
TGCGCCAGCAGCTTGGCGCGGACAGGGATTTTGGAGACCCAGTACTTC
CASSLARTGILETQYF
>few|TRBD1|TRBJ1-2|TRBV12-3/TRBV12-4
TGTGCCAGCGGGACAGCTAACTATGGCTACACCTTC
CASGTANYGYTF
>many|NA|TRBJ2-1|TRBV20-1
TGCAGTGCTAGAGAGGGGACGGGGGTCAATGAGCAGTTCTTC
CSAREGTGVNEQFF
>NA|NA|TRBJ1-1|TRBV27
TGTGCCAGCAGTTTAAATCCATACACTGAAGCTTTCTTT
CASSLNPYTEAFF
>many|TRBD2|TRBJ2-1|TRBV7-9
TGTGCCAGCAGCAAGAAGCGGGAATCATACAATGAGCAGTTCTTC
CASSKKRESYNEQFF
>many|NA|TRBJ1-5|TRBV20-1
TGCAGTGCTAGAGCAGGATTTAGGGAGCAGCCCCAGCATTTT
CSARAGFREQPQHF